This T cell receptor (beta chain) derives from a study of blood T cell repertoires in COVID-19. On the study more broadly: Sample material is recorded as cDNA or gDNA derived from T cells, B-cell-depleted T cells, or PBMCs.

The CDR3 length is 15 residues. V was cut by 6 bases and J by 7 bases, with 18 bases left in between. The germline gives CDR1 MGHDK, CDR2 SYGVNS. Original analysis: Estimation of nucleated cell counts relied on the amplification of reference gene primers. Sequenced by immunoSEQ multiplex PCR; TCRdb stores in-frame clones only, minus some. V and J calls plus clone size are reproduced from that table; the DNA served to infer D and trimming. The sample consists of 25,000 to 30,000 clones, about 85% of them appearing once. Sequencing used peripheral blood. This receptor was obtained from a human donor in a cohort sampled during active COVID-19. The V and J genes are TRBV25-1 and TRBJ2-2, with a tentative D call TRBD2 (6 bases). The DNA of the CDR3 is TGTGCCAGCAGCTTGGCCGGGACTCGAGGCGGGGAGCTGTTTTTT. Its protein is CASSLAGTRGGELFF.